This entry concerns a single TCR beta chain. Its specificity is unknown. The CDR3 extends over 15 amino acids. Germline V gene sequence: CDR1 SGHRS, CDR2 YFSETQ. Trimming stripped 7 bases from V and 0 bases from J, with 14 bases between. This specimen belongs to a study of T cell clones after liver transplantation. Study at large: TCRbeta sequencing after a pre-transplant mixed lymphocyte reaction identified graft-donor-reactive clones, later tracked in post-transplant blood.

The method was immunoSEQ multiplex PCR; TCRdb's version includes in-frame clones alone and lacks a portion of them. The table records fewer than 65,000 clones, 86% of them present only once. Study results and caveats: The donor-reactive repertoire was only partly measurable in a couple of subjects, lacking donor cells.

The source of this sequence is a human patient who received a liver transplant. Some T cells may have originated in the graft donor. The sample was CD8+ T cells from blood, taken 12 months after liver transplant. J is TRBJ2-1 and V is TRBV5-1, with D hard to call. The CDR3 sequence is CASSWAVSSYNEQFF. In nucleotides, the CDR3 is TGCGCCAGCTCCTGGGCGGTAAGCTCCTACAATGAGCAGTTCTTC.